The 13 T cell receptor beta chains reported below all come from one sample, sequenced in a study of blood T cell repertoires in COVID-19. Sequencing used immunoSEQ multiplex PCR; TCRdb keeps in-frame clones, though not all of them. The sample holds about 190,000 clones, about 88% seen once. Sequencing was performed on peripheral blood. All receptors derive from a woman between 40 and 50 years old who had recovered from COVID-19.

The rearrangement uses TRBV11-2 and TRBJ2-1; 9 nucleotides align to TRBD1. CDR1 is SGHAT, CDR2 FQNNGV, per germline. Losses at the gene ends were 2 bases for V and 6 bases for J; bases not matched to a gene: 8. The CDR3 contains 16 residues. Here the CDR3 reads CASSLTRDRAINEQFF. The CDR3 DNA follows: TGTGCCAGCAGCTTAACCCGGGACAGGGCAATCAATGAGCAGTTCTTC.

The rearrangement uses TRBV30 and TRBJ2-2; 8 nucleotides align to TRBD1. Germline V gives CDR1 GTSNPN, CDR2 SVGIG (reference sequence). The V and J ends lost 3 bases and 6 bases, in that order; junction bases with no gene match: 15. The CDR3 is 17 amino acids. This chain's CDR3 is CAWREGNATGVSGELFF. CDR3 in DNA: TGTGCCTGGAGGGAGGGGAACGCGACAGGGGTTTCCGGGGAGCTGTTTTTT.

This chain uses TRBV11-3 with TRBJ2-1; 15 positions match TRBD2. Germline CDR1 is SGHNT and CDR2 is YENEEA. With 1 base clipped from V and 9 bases from J, the junction kept 4 bases outside the gene matches. This CDR3 has 16 amino acids. The CDR3 nucleotides read TGTGCCAGCAGCTTAGGTGGACTAGCGGGAGGGAGTGAGCAGTTCTTC. It encodes CASSLGGLAGGSEQFF.

The chain couples TRBV7-3 to TRBJ1-1; unclear D gene. Trimming took off 5 bases at V and 7 bases at J, with 14 bases between the two ends. The CDR3 loop spans 13 amino acids. Germline lookup yields CDR1 SGHTA and CDR2 FQGTGA. The CDR3 protein is CASSGLAGGEAFF. The DNA for the CDR3 is TGTGCCAGCAGCGGGTTGGCGGGTGGTGAAGCTTTCTTT.

This chain connects TRBV30 to TRBJ1-4; tentatively, D is TRBD1 (6 bases). Deletions cut 0 bases from V and 8 bases from J, with 10 bases between. This CDR3 is 13 amino acids long. Germline V CDR1 and CDR2: GTSNPN, SVGIG (reference sequence). CDR3 residues: CAWSVKGEEKLFF. The CDR3 region has the DNA TGTGCCTGGAGTGTTAAGGGGGAAGAAAAACTGTTTTTT.

This chain uses TRBV27 with TRBJ2-1; a possible D gene is TRBD2 (6 bases). V lost 2 bases and J 7 bases, leaving 12 bases between the germline ends. Germline V lookup: CDR1 MNHEY, CDR2 SMNVEV (reference sequence). The CDR3 is 14 amino acids. CDR3: CASSLDPGGNEQFF. The CDR3 region has the DNA TGTGCCAGCAGTTTAGACCCTGGAGGGAATGAGCAGTTCTTC.

V is TRBV25-1 and J is TRBJ2-5; 11 nucleotides match TRBD2. Germline loops: CDR1 MGHDK, CDR2 SYGVNS. This CDR3 is 16 amino acids long. J lost 4 bases, V lost 0 bases, and 4 bases had no gene match. The CDR3 sequence is CASSEYTSGSRETQYF. The CDR3 DNA is TGTGCCAGCAGTGAATATACTAGCGGGAGTCGAGAGACCCAGTACTTC. The complete variable domain, with remaining parts taken from reference TRBV25-1 and TRBJ2-5, reads EADIYQTPRYLVIGTGKKITLECSQTMGHDKMYWYQQDPGMELHLIHYSYGVNSTEKGDLSSESTVSRIRTEHFPLTLESARPSHTSQYLCASSEYTSGSRETQYFGPGTRLLVL.

This chain joins TRBV28 and TRBJ1-1; a possible D gene is TRBD1 (5 bases). Trimming took 4 bases from V and 1 from J, leaving 13 bases between them. From germline, CDR1 is MDHEN and CDR2 SYDVKM. The CDR3 totals 15 residues. The CDR3 is CASSSIGGGNTEAFF. DNA for the CDR3: TGTGCCAGCAGTTCCATTGGGGGGGGGAACACTGAAGCTTTCTTT. Filled out from reference TRBV28 and TRBJ1-1, the complete variable domain reads DVKVTQSSRYLVKRTGEKVFLECVQDMDHENMFWYRQDPGLGLRLIYFSYDVKMKEKGDIPEGYSVSREKKERFSLILESASTNQTSMYLCASSSIGGGNTEAFFGQGTRLTVV.

The chain is built from TRBV4-2 and TRBJ2-1, with D maybe TRBD1 (6 bases). Looked up from germline, CDR1 is LGHNA and CDR2 is YNFKEQ. CDR3 length: 16 amino acids. The V end was cut by 0 bases, the J end by 4 bases, with 13 bases between. The CDR3 DNA reads TGTGCCAGCAGCCAAGATATCAACAGGGTATACAATGAGCAGTTCTTC. Its translation is CASSQDINRVYNEQFF.

The V call is TRBV30, the J call TRBJ1-2; D possibly corresponds to TRBD1 (6 bases). V lost 4 bases, J lost 0 bases, and 12 bases lay in between. Germline V gene sequence: CDR1 GTSNPN, CDR2 SVGIG (reference sequence). The CDR3 extends over 14 amino acids. The CDR3 nucleotides are TGTGCCTGGATGGGGGGGCGGACTAACTATGGCTACACCTTC. Its translation is CAWMGGRTNYGYTF. Together with reference TRBV30 and TRBJ1-2, the CDR3 gives the full variable domain: SQTIHQWPATLVQPVGSPLSLECTVEGTSNPNLYWYRQAAGRGLQLLFYSVGIGQISSEVPQNLSASRPQDRQFILSSKKLLLSDSGFYLCAWMGGRTNYGYTFGSGTRLTVV.

The CDR3 here is CASSYSIGGGQETQYF. The CDR3 coding sequence is TGTGCCAGCAGTTACTCGATTGGTGGGGGGCAAGAGACCCAGTACTTC. The rearrangement joins TRBV6-5 to TRBJ2-5; tentatively, D is TRBD2 (6 bases). The germline CDR1 and CDR2 sequences are MNHEY and SVGAGI. V dropped 0 bases and J dropped 2 bases, with 13 bases sitting between them. This CDR3 is built from 16 residues.

The chain recombines TRBV7-2 with TRBJ1-5; D uncertain. Per germline, CDR1 SGHTA and CDR2 FQGNSA. Trimming stripped 0 bases from V and 6 bases from J, with 12 bases between. The CDR3 has 15 amino acids. The CDR3 DNA reads as TGTGCCAGCAGCTTAGCGTGGGCTTTCGGTCAGCCCCAGCATTTT. Protein product: CASSLAWAFGQPQHF.

The J gene is TRBJ2-2, the V gene TRBV18; weak D call: TRBD2 (6 bases). V was clipped by 3 bases and J by 1 base, with 18 bases between them. CDR1 is KGHSH and CDR2 is LQKENI in the germline V gene. The CDR3 runs 18 residues. The CDR3 sequence: CASSPFIVSSVNTGELFF. In DNA, the CDR3 is TGTGCCAGCTCACCGTTTATAGTATCTAGCGTGAACACCGGGGAGCTGTTTTTT.